A single sample is the source of the 12 T cell receptor beta chains below, sequenced in a study of blood T cell repertoires in COVID-19 (dated by TCRdb to about 2020). The library was obtained by the immunoSEQ multiplex PCR assay. TCRdb provides this immuneACCESS table in a form limited to in-frame rearrangements. Some clones are lacking; in checked studies, under half of them reflect an unresolved V gene, and why the rest are absent is not known. This sample gives a few hundred thousand clones in total; approximately 88% of them show up just once. Of the sample, 8.9% falls within the top ten clones. Sequencing was done on a sample of PBMCs or T cells enriched from blood (not recorded which). Receptors were obtained from a young woman who had recovered from COVID-19.

The V call is TRBV28, the J call TRBJ1-2; 7 bases match TRBD1. V lost 5 bases, J lost 7 bases, and 10 bases stayed unmatched. Per germline, CDR1 MDHEN and CDR2 SYDVKM. The CDR3 totals 14 residues. For the CDR3, the DNA is TGTGCCAGCAGTCCGGGACAGAACACCTTTGGCTACACCTTC. This encodes CASSPGQNTFGYTF.

CDR3 sequence: CASSPVPSAYGKLFF. The DNA for the CDR3 is TGTGCCAGCAGTCCCGTCCCCTCTGCATACGGAAAACTGTTTTTT. The V call is TRBV7-8, the J call TRBJ1-4, with D hard to call. Trimming stripped 6 bases from V and 10 bases from J, with 21 bases between. CDR1 is SGHVS and CDR2 is FQNEAQ in the germline V gene. The CDR3 has 15 amino acids.

CDR3 amino acids: CASRSGTDSYEQYF. CDR3 nucleotides: TGTGCCAGCAGATCCGGGACAGACTCCTACGAGCAGTACTTC. This chain links TRBV28 with TRBJ2-7; 7 bases match TRBD1. There are 14 residues in the CDR3. CDR1 and CDR2 (germline): MDHEN, SYDVKM. V dropped 6 bases and J dropped 0; count of bases not matched to a gene: 5. Filled out from reference TRBV28 and TRBJ2-7, the complete variable domain reads DVKVTQSSRYLVKRTGEKVFLECVQDMDHENMFWYRQDPGLGLRLIYFSYDVKMKEKGDIPEGYSVSREKKERFSLILESASTNQTSMYLCASRSGTDSYEQYFGPGTRLTVT.

The chain uses TRBV20-1 and TRBJ2-1, with D hard to call. Trimming removed 3 bases from V and 6 bases from J, with 9 bases in between. Germline assignment: CDR1 DFQATT and CDR2 SNEGSKA (reference sequence). The CDR3 covers 12 residues. As DNA, the CDR3 is TGCAGTGCTAGTTCCTGGAGCAATGAGCAGTTCTTC. Amino acid sequence: CSASSWSNEQFF.

The chain is built from TRBV5-1 and TRBJ2-7; 7 bases are a match to TRBD1. The V segment lost 3 bases and the J segment 0 bases; nucleotides outside the gene matches: 6. CDR1 is SGHRS and CDR2 is YFSETQ in the germline V gene. The CDR3 extends over 15 amino acids. CDR3 protein: CASSSGQDHSYEQYF. CDR3 DNA: TGCGCCAGCAGCTCTGGACAGGACCACTCCTACGAGCAGTACTTC.

Details on this clone: Distinct nucleotide sequences in the sample also encode this CDR3. V usage is TRBV28 and J usage is TRBJ2-7; the match to TRBD1 covers 7 bases. From germline, CDR1 is MDHEN and CDR2 SYDVKM. This CDR3 is built from 14 residues. V lost 5 bases, J lost 3 bases, and 7 bases stayed unmatched. The DNA for the CDR3 is TGTGCCAGCAGTAGGACAGGCTACAGCTACGAGCAGTACTTC. Protein product: CASSRTGYSYEQYF.

The chain carries TRBV2 and TRBJ2-3; D uncertain. The germline V gene has CDR1 SNHLY and CDR2 FYNNEI. The CDR3 runs to 14 residues. Between the trimmed V and J ends, which lost 7 bases and 10 bases, there was a span of 21 bases. This chain's CDR3 is CASMFESSRWAQYF. The CDR3 DNA follows: TGTGCCAGCATGTTCGAGTCCTCTAGGTGGGCGCAGTATTTT. Full variable domain (outside the CDR3, taken from reference TRBV2 and TRBJ2-3): EPEVTQTPSHQVTQMGQEVILRCVPISNHLYFYWYRQILGQKVEFLVSFYNNEISEKSEIFDDQFSVERPDGSNFTLKIRSTKLEDSAMYFCASMFESSRWAQYFGPGTRLTVL.

This sequence joins TRBV9 and TRBJ2-7; the D is unclear. V lost 0 bases to trimming and J lost 3 bases, with 13 bases between them. Per germline, CDR1 SGDLS and CDR2 YYNGEE. The CDR3 has 15 residues. This CDR3 reads CASSVGLAQNYEQYF. As DNA, the CDR3 is TGTGCCAGCAGCGTAGGATTAGCACAAAACTACGAGCAGTACTTC. Full variable domain (remainder filled in from reference TRBV9 and TRBJ2-7): DSGVTQTPKHLITATGQRVTLRCSPRSGDLSVYWYQQSLDQGLQFLIQYYNGEERAKGNILERFSAQQFPDLHSELNLSSLELGDSALYFCASSVGLAQNYEQYFGPGTRLTVT.

This clone was observed a handful of times. The chain is built from TRBV7-9 and TRBJ1-3, with a possible D match to TRBD1 (6 bases). CDR1 and CDR2 from the germline V gene are SEHNR and FQNEAQ (reference sequence). This CDR3 contains 16 residues. V shed 4 bases and J shed 2 bases, with 15 bases lying between them. The CDR3 nucleotides are TGTGCCAGCAGCTCCATCCCAGGGGCAGCTGGAAACACCATATATTTT. Translation: CASSSIPGAAGNTIYF.

The chain combines TRBV29-1 with TRBJ1-1; 9 positions match TRBD1. CDR3 length equals 14 residues. CDR1 and CDR2 (germline): SQVTM, ANQGSEA. V gave up 2 bases and J gave up 8 bases; unmatched junction bases: 9. CDR3 in DNA: TGCAGCGTTGAATCATGGGACAGGGCTAACGAAGCTTTCTTT. It translates to CSVESWDRANEAFF.

A word on this clone: The germline gene is not matched at one end of the junction; a read error may be the cause. The V gene is TRBV28, the J gene TRBJ2-7; 9 bases match TRBD1. CDR3 length: 12 residues. Germline loops: CDR1 MDHEN, CDR2 SYDVKM. CDR3 sequence: CASSLSTGGQDF. CDR3 sequence (DNA): TGTGCCAGCAGTTTATCTACAGGGGGCCAGGACTTC.

V is TRBV10-2 and J is TRBJ1-2; D is perhaps TRBD1 (6 bases). The CDR3 has 12 residues. V lost 6 bases, J lost 5 bases, and 10 bases lay in between. The germline V gene encodes CDR1 WSHSY and CDR2 SAAADI. The CDR3 protein is CASSGQGYGYTF. For the CDR3, the DNA is TGCGCCAGCAGCGGTCAGGGGTATGGCTACACCTTC.